The 5 T cell receptor beta chains below come from one sample, sequenced in a study of CD8+CD57+ T cells in acquired aplastic anemia. It was patients with CD8+CD57+ cell expansion by flow cytometry who were chosen for sequencing. TCR beta VDJ combinations and CDR3 sequences were profiled from genomic DNA. TCRdb re-called the reads with MiXCR, one entry per CDR3 protein. The sample lists some 120,000 distinct CDR3 sequences, over 30% seen once, with roughly 2.7% in the top ten. The sequencing input was sorted CD4+, CD8+, or CD8+CD57+ T cells (not recorded which) from PBMCs. These receptors came from a human donor with aplastic anemia.

This CDR3 is CASSEVDFYNEQFF. The CDR3 bases are TGCGCCAGCAGTGAAGTTGATTTCTACAATGAGCAGTTCTTC. The chain combines TRBV10-2 with TRBJ2-1; D gene unclear. Germline values: CDR1 WSHSY, CDR2 SAAADI. Between the trimmed V and J ends, which lost 3 bases and 3 bases, there was a span of 9 bases. The CDR3 runs 14 residues.

The V and J genes are TRBV5-1 and TRBJ2-5; 8 bases line up with TRBD2. CDR1 is SGHRS and CDR2 is YFSETQ in the germline V gene. The V and J ends lost 2 bases and 5 bases, in that order; junction bases with no gene match: 11. This CDR3 region has 16 residues. This CDR3 reads CASSFAGTSVPETQYF. CDR3 DNA: TGCGCCAGCAGCTTTGCCGGGACTAGTGTTCCGGAGACCCAGTACTTC.

Comment on this clonotype: Given a much more abundant clone one base away, this may be a read error. The genes are TRBV10-3 and TRBJ2-1, with D maybe TRBD2 (5 bases). The germline V gene has CDR1 ENHRY and CDR2 SYGVKD. This CDR3 has 16 amino acids. The CDR3 sequence: CASSYSKGLGHNEQFF. CDR3 nucleotides: TGTGCCAGCAGTTACTCGAAAGGACTGGGCCACAATGAGCAGTTCTTC.

Note on this clonotype: This sequence may be a read error, since a much larger clone differs from it by one base. This chain joins TRBV6-1 and TRBJ1-4, with TRBD1 as a possible D gene (5 bases). V lost 5 bases, J lost 3 bases, and 10 bases lay in between. This CDR3 is built from 14 residues. The V gene's germline CDR1 is MNHNS and CDR2 SASEGT. The chain's CDR3 is CASSRGAANEKLFF. CDR3 DNA sequence: TGTGCCAGCAGTCGCGGGGCAGCTAATGAAAAACTGTTTTTT.

The chain links TRBV4-1 to TRBJ1-2, with D possibly matching TRBD1 (6 bases). CDR3 length: 13 residues. In germline, CDR1 is MGHRA, CDR2 YSYEKL. The V gene lost 6 bases and the J gene lost 8 bases, with 16 bases spanning the gap. Here the CDR3 reads CASRGTTGWGYTF. The CDR3 DNA reads as TGCGCCAGCAGAGGGACAACCGGTTGGGGCTACACCTTC.